Below, 7 T cell receptor beta chains from the same sample are listed, as sequenced in a study of response to subunit inactivated influenza vaccine. From the RT-PCR reads, TCRdb called clonotypes with MiXCR, one entry per CDR3 protein. In the table there are around 850,000 distinct CDR3 sequences, around 20% of which are singletons. This specimen consisted of PBMCs from blood, obtained more than 4 days after vaccination. The receptor source for this set is a man in his fifties who received an inactivated influenza vaccine.

This clonotype was recorded once. The rearrangement uses TRBV18 and TRBJ2-7; D is perhaps TRBD2 (5 bases). Germline loops: CDR1 KGHSH, CDR2 LQKENI. CDR3 size: 13 residues. Trimming left V 6 bases short and J 6 bases short, with 15 bases between. CDR3 in amino acids: CASSPNGNSEQYF. The CDR3 region has the DNA TGTGCCAGCTCTCCTAACGGGAACAGCGAGCAGTACTTC. The variable domain in full, with the rest retrieved from reference TRBV18 and TRBJ2-7, is NAGVMQNPRHLVRRRGQEARLRCSPMKGHSHVYWYRQLPEEGLKFMVYLQKENIIDESGMPKERFSAEFPKEGPSILRIQQVVRGDSAAYFCASSPNGNSEQYFGPGTRLTVT.

The chain employs TRBV4-3 and TRBJ2-7; no clear D. Germline loops: CDR1 LGHNA, CDR2 YSLEER. Trimming cost V 0 bases and J 3 bases, with 6 bases left between them. The CDR3 runs to 13 residues. For the CDR3, the DNA is TGCGCCAGCAGCCAAGATCATAGCTACGAGCAGTACTTC. Translated: CASSQDHSYEQYF.

The table lists this clonotype with a few counts. This chain joins TRBV6-4 and TRBJ2-1; 7 bases align to TRBD2. The ends lost 0 bases at V and 1 base at J; junction bases unmatched: 3. Germline CDR1 reads MRHNA; CDR2 reads SNTAGT. This CDR3 has 16 residues. The CDR3 protein is CASSDSLRGSYNEQFF. The CDR3 DNA follows: TGTGCCAGCAGTGACTCATTGCGGGGGTCCTACAATGAGCAGTTCTTC.

On this clonotype itself: This could be a read error, since a much larger clone is one nucleotide away. V gene TRBV7-6 combines with J gene TRBJ2-7; 9 positions match TRBD1. Germline CDR1 SGHVS, CDR2 FNYEAQ. J lost 3 bases, V lost 5 bases, and 11 bases had no gene match. The CDR3 totals 16 residues. The CDR3 region has the DNA TGTGCCAGCAGCCAAACAAAAAGACAGGGGGACTACGAGCAGTACTTC. This encodes CASSQTKRQGDYEQYF.

V is TRBV9 and J is TRBJ2-1; TRBD2 agrees at 12 bases. J was trimmed by 4 bases and V by 4 bases; bases with no gene match: 6. Germline V gives CDR1 SGDLS, CDR2 YYNGEE. The CDR3 is 16 residues long. The CDR3 region has the DNA TGTGCCAGCAGCATCACCGGGACTAGCGGGTACAATGAGCAGTTCTTC. It yields the protein CASSITGTSGYNEQFF.

This clonotype occurred many times. V is TRBV5-6 and J is TRBJ2-7; D may be TRBD1 (6 bases). Germline V gene lookup returns CDR1 SGHDT and CDR2 YYEEEE. Trimming stripped 5 bases from V and 2 bases from J, with 8 bases between. This CDR3 has 12 residues. In DNA, the CDR3 is TGTGCCAGCAGAAGGGACACCTACGAGCAGTACTTC. It translates to CASRRDTYEQYF.

This clonotype was picked up many times. This chain uses TRBV7-3 with TRBJ2-1; 12 nucleotides align to TRBD2. Trimming took 2 bases from V and 10 from J; bases not matched to a gene: 3. This CDR3 comprises 14 residues. Germline V gives CDR1 SGHTA, CDR2 FQGTGA. CDR3 loop: CASSLLGLAGEQFF. Written as DNA, the CDR3 is TGTGCCAGCAGCTTACTCGGACTAGCGGGAGAGCAGTTCTTC. Drawing the rest from reference TRBV7-3 and TRBJ2-1, the complete variable domain is GAGVSQTPSNKVTEKGKYVELRCDPISGHTALYWYRQSLGQGPEFLIYFQGTGAADDSGLPNDRFFAVRPEGSVSTLKIQRTERGDSAVYLCASSLLGLAGEQFFGPGTRLTVL.